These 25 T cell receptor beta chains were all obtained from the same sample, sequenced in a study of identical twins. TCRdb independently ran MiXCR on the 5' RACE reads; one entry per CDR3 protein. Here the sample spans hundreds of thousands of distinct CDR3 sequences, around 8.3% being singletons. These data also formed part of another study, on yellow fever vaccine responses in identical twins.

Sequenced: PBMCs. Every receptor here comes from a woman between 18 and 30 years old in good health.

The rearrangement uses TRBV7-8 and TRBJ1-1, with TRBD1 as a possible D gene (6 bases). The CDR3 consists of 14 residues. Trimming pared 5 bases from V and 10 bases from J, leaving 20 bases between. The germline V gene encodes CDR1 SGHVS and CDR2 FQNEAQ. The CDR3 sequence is CASSPHNRDIAAFF. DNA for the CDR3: TGTGCCAGCAGCCCGCATAACCGGGACATTGCAGCTTTCTTT.

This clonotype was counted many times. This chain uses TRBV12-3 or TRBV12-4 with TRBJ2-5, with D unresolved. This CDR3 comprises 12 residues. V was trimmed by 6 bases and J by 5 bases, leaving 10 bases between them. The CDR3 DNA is TGTGCCAGCAGCTCATTCGGGGAGACCCAGTACTTC. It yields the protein CASSSFGETQYF.

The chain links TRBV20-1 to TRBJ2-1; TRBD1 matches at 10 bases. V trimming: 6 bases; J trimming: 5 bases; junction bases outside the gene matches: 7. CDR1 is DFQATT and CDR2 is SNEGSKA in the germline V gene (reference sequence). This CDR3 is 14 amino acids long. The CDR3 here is CSAPAGTGDNEQFF. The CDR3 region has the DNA TGCAGTGCACCAGCCGGGACAGGGGACAATGAGCAGTTCTTC.

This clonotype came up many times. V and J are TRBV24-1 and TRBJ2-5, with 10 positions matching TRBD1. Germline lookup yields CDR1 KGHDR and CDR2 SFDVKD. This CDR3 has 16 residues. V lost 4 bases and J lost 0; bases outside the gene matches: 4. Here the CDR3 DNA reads TGTGCCACCAGTGACCCGGACAGGGGGTACCAAGAGACCCAGTACTTC. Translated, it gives CATSDPDRGYQETQYF.

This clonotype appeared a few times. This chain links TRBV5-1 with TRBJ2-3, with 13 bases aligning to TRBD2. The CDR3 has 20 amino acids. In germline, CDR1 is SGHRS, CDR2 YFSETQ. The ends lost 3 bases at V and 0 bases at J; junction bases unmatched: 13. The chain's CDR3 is CASSYWTSGGSSSSTDTQYF. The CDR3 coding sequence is TGCGCCAGCAGCTATTGGACTAGCGGGGGATCATCCTCTAGCACAGATACGCAGTATTTT.

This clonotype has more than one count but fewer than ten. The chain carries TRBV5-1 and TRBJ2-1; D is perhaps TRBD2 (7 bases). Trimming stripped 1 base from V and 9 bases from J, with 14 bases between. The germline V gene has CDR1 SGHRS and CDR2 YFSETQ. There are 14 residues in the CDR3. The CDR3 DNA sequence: TGCGCCAGCAGCTTGAGGGCGGGGGCAGGTGAGCAGTTCTTC. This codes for CASSLRAGAGEQFF.

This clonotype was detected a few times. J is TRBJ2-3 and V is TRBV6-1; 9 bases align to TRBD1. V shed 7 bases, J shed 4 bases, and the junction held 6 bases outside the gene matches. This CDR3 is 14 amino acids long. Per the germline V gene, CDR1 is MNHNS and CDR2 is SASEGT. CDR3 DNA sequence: TGTGCCAGCACGATAAGGGACAGGGCAGATACGCAGTATTTT. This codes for CASTIRDRADTQYF.

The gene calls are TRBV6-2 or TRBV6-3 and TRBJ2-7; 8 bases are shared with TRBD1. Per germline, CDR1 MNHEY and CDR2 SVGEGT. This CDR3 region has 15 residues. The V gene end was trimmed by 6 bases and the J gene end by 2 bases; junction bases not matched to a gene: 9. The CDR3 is CASRPPSDRAYEQYF. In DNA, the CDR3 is TGTGCCAGCAGACCTCCCTCGGACAGGGCCTACGAGCAGTACTTC.

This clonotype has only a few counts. The CDR3 DNA reads as TGCGCCAGCAGCCCCGGAGCGGGGTACACCGGGGAGCTGTTTTTT. Encoded protein: CASSPGAGYTGELFF. This rearrangement joins TRBV5-1 to TRBJ2-2; 7 nucleotides line up with TRBD2. This CDR3 has 15 amino acids. V gave up 4 bases and J gave up 3 bases; unmatched junction bases: 6. From germline, CDR1 is SGHRS and CDR2 YFSETQ.

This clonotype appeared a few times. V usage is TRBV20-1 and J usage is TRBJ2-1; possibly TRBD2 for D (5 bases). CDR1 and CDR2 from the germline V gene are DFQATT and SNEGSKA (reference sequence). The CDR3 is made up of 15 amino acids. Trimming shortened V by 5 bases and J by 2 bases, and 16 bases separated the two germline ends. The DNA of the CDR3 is TGCAGTGCTCAGCCGGGGTATAAGGCCTACAATGAGCAGTTCTTC. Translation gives CSAQPGYKAYNEQFF.

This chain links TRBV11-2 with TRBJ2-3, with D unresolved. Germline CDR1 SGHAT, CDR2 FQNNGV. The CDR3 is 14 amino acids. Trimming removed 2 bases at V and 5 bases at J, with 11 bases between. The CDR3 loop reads CASSLIPKGDTQYF. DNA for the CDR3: TGTGCCAGCAGCTTAATTCCGAAGGGAGATACGCAGTATTTT.

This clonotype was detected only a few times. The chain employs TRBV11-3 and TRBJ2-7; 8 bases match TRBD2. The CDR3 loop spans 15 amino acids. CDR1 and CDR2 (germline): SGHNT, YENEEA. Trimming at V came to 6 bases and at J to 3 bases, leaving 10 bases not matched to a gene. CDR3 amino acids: CASRPFGTRVYEQYF. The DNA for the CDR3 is TGTGCCAGCAGACCATTCGGGACTAGGGTCTACGAGCAGTACTTC.

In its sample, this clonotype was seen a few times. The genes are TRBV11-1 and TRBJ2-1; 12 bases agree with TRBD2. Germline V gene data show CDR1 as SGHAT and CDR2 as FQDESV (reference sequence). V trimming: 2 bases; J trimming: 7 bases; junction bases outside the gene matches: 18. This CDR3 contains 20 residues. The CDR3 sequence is CASSLRLRTSGNRPENEQFF. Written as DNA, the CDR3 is TGTGCCAGCAGCTTAAGGTTGAGGACTAGCGGGAACCGGCCAGAAAATGAGCAGTTCTTC.

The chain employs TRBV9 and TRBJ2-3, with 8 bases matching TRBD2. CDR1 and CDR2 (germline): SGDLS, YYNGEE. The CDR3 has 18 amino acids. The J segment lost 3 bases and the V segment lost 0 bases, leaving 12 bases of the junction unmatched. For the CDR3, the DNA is TGTGCCAGCAGCGTAGGCGGGGCGGCGGGGGGCAGGACAGATACGCAGTATTTT. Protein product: CASSVGGAAGGRTDTQYF. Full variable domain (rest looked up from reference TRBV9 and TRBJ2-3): DSGVTQTPKHLITATGQRVTLRCSPRSGDLSVYWYQQSLDQGLQFLIQYYNGEERAKGNILERFSAQQFPDLHSELNLSSLELGDSALYFCASSVGGAAGGRTDTQYFGPGTRLTVL.

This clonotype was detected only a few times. The CDR3 loop reads CASSKTALATNEKLFF. DNA for the CDR3: TGTGCCAGCAGTAAGACAGCCCTTGCAACTAATGAAAAACTGTTTTTT. This chain connects TRBV28 to TRBJ1-4; a possible D gene is TRBD1 (5 bases). Germline lookup yields CDR1 MDHEN and CDR2 SYDVKM. Trimming pared 5 bases from V and 0 bases from J, leaving 13 bases between. This CDR3 has 16 amino acids. Using reference TRBV28 and TRBJ1-4 for the parts outside the CDR3, the full variable domain is DVKVTQSSRYLVKRTGEKVFLECVQDMDHENMFWYRQDPGLGLRLIYFSYDVKMKEKGDIPEGYSVSREKKERFSLILESASTNQTSMYLCASSKTALATNEKLFFGSGTQLSVL.

The CDR3 nucleotides are TGTGCCAGCCCTGGCCAGGGGTACACTGAAGCTTTCTTT. Translated: CASPGQGYTEAFF. The genes are TRBV7-2 and TRBJ1-1, with D perhaps TRBD1 (6 bases). The CDR3 length is 13 residues. Germline CDR1 reads SGHTA; CDR2 reads FQGNSA. Trimming took 8 bases from V and 3 from J, leaving 13 bases between them.

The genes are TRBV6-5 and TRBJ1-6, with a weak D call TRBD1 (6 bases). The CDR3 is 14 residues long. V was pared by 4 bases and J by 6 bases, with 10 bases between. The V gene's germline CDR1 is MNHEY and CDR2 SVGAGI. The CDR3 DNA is TGTGCCAGCAGTTTCGGGACACGTAATTCACCCCTCCACTTT. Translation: CASSFGTRNSPLHF.

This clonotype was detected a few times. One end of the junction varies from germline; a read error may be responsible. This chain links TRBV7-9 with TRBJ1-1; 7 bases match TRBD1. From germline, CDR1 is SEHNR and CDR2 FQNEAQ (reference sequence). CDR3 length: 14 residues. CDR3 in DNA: TGTGCCAGCATCTTAGACAGGGTGGACACTGAAGCTTTCTTT. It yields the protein CASILDRVDTEAFF.

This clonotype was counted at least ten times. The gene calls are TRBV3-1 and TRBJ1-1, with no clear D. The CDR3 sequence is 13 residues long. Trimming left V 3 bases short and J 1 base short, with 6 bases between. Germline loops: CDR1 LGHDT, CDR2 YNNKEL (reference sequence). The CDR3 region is CASSQVANTEAFF. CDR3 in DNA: TGTGCCAGCAGCCAGGTGGCGAACACTGAAGCTTTCTTT.

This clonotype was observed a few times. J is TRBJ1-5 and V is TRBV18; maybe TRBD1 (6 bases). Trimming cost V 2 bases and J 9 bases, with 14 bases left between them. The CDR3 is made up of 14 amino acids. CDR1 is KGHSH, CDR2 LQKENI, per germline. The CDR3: CASSPGAGDPPQHF. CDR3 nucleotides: TGTGCCAGCTCACCAGGAGCAGGGGACCCGCCCCAGCATTTT.

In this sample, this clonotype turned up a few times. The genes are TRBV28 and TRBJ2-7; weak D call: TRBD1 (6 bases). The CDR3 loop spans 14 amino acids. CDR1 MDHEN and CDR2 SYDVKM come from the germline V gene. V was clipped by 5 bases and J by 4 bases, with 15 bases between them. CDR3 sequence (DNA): TGTGCCAGCAGTCCCCCACAGGGACGGTACGAGCAGTACTTC. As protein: CASSPPQGRYEQYF.

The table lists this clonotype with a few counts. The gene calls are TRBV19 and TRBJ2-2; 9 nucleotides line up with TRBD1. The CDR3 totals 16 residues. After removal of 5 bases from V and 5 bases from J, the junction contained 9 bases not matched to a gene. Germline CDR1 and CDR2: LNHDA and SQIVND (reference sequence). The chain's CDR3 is CASSSGTGSETGELFF. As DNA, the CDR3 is TGTGCCAGTAGTTCTGGGACAGGGTCGGAGACCGGGGAGCTGTTTTTT.

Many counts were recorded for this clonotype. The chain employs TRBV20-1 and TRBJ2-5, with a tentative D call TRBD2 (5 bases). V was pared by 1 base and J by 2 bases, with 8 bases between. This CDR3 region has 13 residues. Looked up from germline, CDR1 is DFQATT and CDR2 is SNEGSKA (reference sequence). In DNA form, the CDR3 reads TGCAGTGCTAGAGCGACTATTCAAGAGACCCAGTACTTC. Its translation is CSARATIQETQYF.

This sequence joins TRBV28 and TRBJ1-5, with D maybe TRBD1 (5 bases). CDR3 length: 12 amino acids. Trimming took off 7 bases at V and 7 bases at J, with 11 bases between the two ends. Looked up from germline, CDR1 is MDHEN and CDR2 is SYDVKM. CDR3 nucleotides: TGTGCCAGCACCCAATGGGGCCAGCCCCAGCATTTT. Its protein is CASTQWGQPQHF.

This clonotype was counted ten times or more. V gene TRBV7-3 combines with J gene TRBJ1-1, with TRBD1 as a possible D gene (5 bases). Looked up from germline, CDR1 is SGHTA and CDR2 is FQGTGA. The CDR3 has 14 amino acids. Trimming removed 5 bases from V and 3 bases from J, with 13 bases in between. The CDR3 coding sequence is TGTGCCAGCAGCGCCAGGGTGGGGGACACTGAAGCTTTCTTT. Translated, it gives CASSARVGDTEAFF.